These T cell receptor beta chains were read from a single sample in a study of T cell responses to AZD1222 COVID-19 vaccine. The method was immunoSEQ multiplex PCR; TCRdb's version includes in-frame clones alone and lacks a portion of them. The top ten hold 8.4% of the sample, which has roughly 120,000 clones, about 90% seen once. The sample here was peripheral blood, taken on day 0 of AZD1222 vaccination. Every receptor here comes from an adult in good health. Both conserved end residues are part of each CDR3. A D gene is named only where the DNA matches it firmly. The size field is filled for only some rows; it gives once, few, many or a size class.

j_call | d_call | clone_size | v_call | cdr3_nt | cdr3_aa
TRBJ2-7 | . | . | TRBV28 | TGTGCCAGCAGTCCGGGGGACATGAGCTCCTACGAGCAGTACTTC | CASSPGDMSSYEQYF
TRBJ1-5 | . | . | TRBV19 | TGTGCCAGTAGTATAGAACCATCTAGCAATCAGCCCCAGCATTTT | CASSIEPSSNQPQHF
TRBJ2-5 | . | . | TRBV20-1 | TGCAGCGCGGGCCCCCAAGAGACCCAGTACTTC | CSAGPQETQYF
TRBJ2-7 | . | . | TRBV7-2 | TGTGCCAGCAGCTTTGACGGAAGCTCCTACGAGCAGTACTTC | CASSFDGSSYEQYF
TRBJ1-2 | . | . | TRBV9 | TGTGCCAGCAGCGGGCCATGGGGCAGGTTGGTAAGCTACACCTTC | CASSGPWGRLVSYTF
TRBJ1-2 | . | . | TRBV18 | TGTGCCAGCTCACCACCAGGGGGGCCCCGGGGCTACACCTTC | CASSPPGGPRGYTF
TRBJ1-5 | . | . | TRBV24-1 | TGTGCCACCAGTGCCCGGATGGATCTGCCCCAGCATTTT | CATSARMDLPQHF
TRBJ1-5 | . | few | TRBV2 | TGTGCCAGCAGCCGCTCCAGGGGCAATCAGCCCCAGCATTTT | CASSRSRGNQPQHF
TRBJ1-1 | . | . | TRBV15 | TGTGCCACCAGCTGGATGTCGGGCACTGAAGCTTTCTTT | CATSWMSGTEAFF
TRBJ2-7 | . | once | TRBV3-1/TRBV3-2 | TGTGCCAGCAGAAAACAGGGTAGTTCCTACGAGCAGTACTTC | CASRKQGSSYEQYF
TRBJ1-2 | TRBD1 | once | TRBV6-1 | TGTGCCAGCAGTGAACGACAGGGGGGTGGCGGCTACACCTTC | CASSERQGGGGYTF
TRBJ2-3 | . | . | TRBV9 | TGTGCCAGCAGCCCTAGGGGAGAGGCTGATGATACGCAGTATTTT | CASSPRGEADDTQYF
TRBJ1-1 | . | . | TRBV18 | TGTGCCAGCTCACCACGAAGGAACACTGAAGCTTTCTTT | CASSPRRNTEAFF
TRBJ1-4 | . | . | TRBV10-1 | TGCGCCAGCAGTGCGGGAGTGAGGGGAAAACTGTTTTTT | CASSAGVRGKLFF
TRBJ2-2 | TRBD2 | . | TRBV7-9 | TGTGCCAGCAGCACCGGACTAGTCGGCGGGGAGCTGTTTTTT | CASSTGLVGGELFF
TRBJ2-1 | . | many | TRBV7-2 | TGTGCCAGCAGCTTAACCCAGGGATTTGTAGTGTTCTTC | CASSLTQGFVVFF
TRBJ1-2 | TRBD1 | . | TRBV18 | TGTGCCAGCTCACCATTGCAGGGGGCGGACTATGGCTACACCTTC | CASSPLQGADYGYTF
TRBJ2-7 | . | . | TRBV13 | TGTGCCAGCAGCTCTAGGAGTCCCGAGCAGTACTTC | CASSSRSPEQYF
TRBJ1-2 | TRBD1 | . | TRBV9 | TGTGCCAGCAGCGTAGATGTGACAGGGGGCCTATCCTATGGCTACACCTTC | CASSVDVTGGLSYGYTF
TRBJ2-7 | . | . | TRBV27 | TGTGCCAGCAGTTTGGACAGGAGGGGTCTCTACGAGCAGTACTTC | CASSLDRRGLYEQYF
TRBJ2-1 | . | . | TRBV3-1/TRBV3-2 | TGTGCCAGCAGCCAAGCTTACAATGAGCAGTTCTTC | CASSQAYNEQFF
TRBJ1-5 | . | . | TRBV19 | TGTGCCAGTAGTTCGGACGAATATAGCAATCAGCCCCAGCATTTT | CASSSDEYSNQPQHF
TRBJ2-7 | . | . | TRBV28 | TGTGCCAGCAGTTTTGGATACGAGCAGTACTTC | CASSFGYEQYF
TRBJ1-1 | . | . | TRBV5-5 | TGTGCCAGCAGCCGCGAGATTAACACTGAAGCTTTCTTT | CASSREINTEAFF
TRBJ2-1 | . | . | TRBV19 | TGTGCCAGTAGAACCTTCGCGGGTAATGAGCAGTTCTTC | CASRTFAGNEQFF